This T cell receptor beta chain is from a study of blood T cells in healthy people across ages. The authors ran a second PCR of 7 to 11 cycles using a sample-barcoded 5' primer and a J-beta primer mix. One entry per CDR3 protein, called by TCRdb with MiXCR from the 5' RACE reads. The profile shows roughly 730,000 distinct CDR3 sequences, roughly 50% of them singletons. Per-sample yields of isolated PBMCs were at least 6.5 million. The CDR3 extends over 16 amino acids. V lost 5 bases to trimming and J lost 3 bases; unmatched junction nucleotides: 8. Study observations and caveats: Because sorting was not performed, PBMCs prevented conclusive naive versus antigen-experienced comparison.

Only a few counts were recorded for this clonotype. As yet, its antigen is unknown. The sequenced material came from blood. The V gene is TRBV12-3 or TRBV12-4, the J gene TRBJ2-3, with 10 nucleotides matching TRBD1. This receptor was identified in a man aged 35 to 55 in good health. CDR3 region: CASSRDRGRGTDTQYF. The CDR3 coding sequence is TGTGCCAGCAGTAGAGACAGGGGGCGCGGTACAGATACGCAGTATTTT.